A single sample is the source of the 26 T cell receptor beta chains below, sequenced in a study of cytomegalovirus exposure and HLA in healthy donors. PCR employed 60 Vbeta and 13 Jbeta primers. Sequenced by immunoSEQ multiplex PCR; TCRdb stores in-frame clones only, minus some. The sample lists approximately 150,000 clones, about two thirds occurring once. Sequencing was carried out using PBMCs. Every receptor here comes from a woman aged 25 to 39 in good health and CMV-seronegative.

V is TRBV18 and J is TRBJ2-7, with 7 bases matching TRBD2. V trimming: 8 bases; J trimming: 6 bases; junction bases outside the gene matches: 7. Per germline, CDR1 KGHSH and CDR2 LQKENI. The CDR3 runs 12 residues. CDR3 sequence (DNA): TGTGCCAGCCGAATAAGCGGGGTCGAGCAGTACTTC. Protein sequence: CASRISGVEQYF.

This clone was observed a handful of times. The V gene is TRBV6-5, the J gene TRBJ2-5, with D possibly being TRBD2 (6 bases). The CDR3 consists of 13 residues. Trimming pared 6 bases from V and 9 bases from J, leaving 17 bases between. Germline values: CDR1 MNHEY, CDR2 SVGAGI. This chain's CDR3 is CASRPDSGRAQYF. The CDR3 nucleotides read TGTGCCAGCAGACCCGATAGCGGCCGAGCCCAGTACTTC.

The chain carries TRBV6-5 and TRBJ2-1; a possible D gene is TRBD2 (6 bases). Looked up from germline, CDR1 is MNHEY and CDR2 is SVGAGI. CDR3 length: 14 amino acids. Trimming removed 7 bases from V and 5 bases from J, with 15 bases in between. CDR3 sequence (DNA): TGTGCCAGCAACAAACTGCGGAGGGACAATGAGCAGTTCTTC. Translation gives CASNKLRRDNEQFF.

J is TRBJ2-7 and V is TRBV4-3, with D possibly being TRBD2 (5 bases). The length of the CDR3 is 14 residues. Trimming removed 1 base at V and 5 bases at J, with 12 bases between. CDR1 LGHNA and CDR2 YSLEER come from the germline V gene. In DNA form, the CDR3 reads TGCGCCAGCAGCCAAGGGGGTAGCGAGGACGAGCAGTACTTC. It encodes CASSQGGSEDEQYF.

The chain joins TRBV28 to TRBJ2-7; D is possibly TRBD2 (6 bases). The V and J ends lost 5 bases and 2 bases respectively, with 13 bases between them. Germline V CDR1 and CDR2: MDHEN, SYDVKM. This CDR3 comprises 14 residues. This chain's CDR3 is CASSPQRVTYEQYF. As DNA, the CDR3 is TGTGCCAGCAGTCCCCAGCGGGTAACCTACGAGCAGTACTTC. The full variable domain, its missing parts supplied by reference TRBV28 and TRBJ2-7, is DVKVTQSSRYLVKRTGEKVFLECVQDMDHENMFWYRQDPGLGLRLIYFSYDVKMKEKGDIPEGYSVSREKKERFSLILESASTNQTSMYLCASSPQRVTYEQYFGPGTRLTVT.

This clone was counted a single time. CDR3 sequence (DNA): TGTGCCAGTAGAGGACAACACACTGAGCAGTTCTTC. Amino acid sequence: CASRGQHTEQFF. The rearrangement joins TRBV19 to TRBJ2-1; D may be TRBD1 (5 bases). This CDR3 comprises 12 residues. Trimming removed 6 bases from V and 9 bases from J, with 12 bases in between. Looked up from germline, CDR1 is LNHDA and CDR2 is SQIVND (reference sequence).

The chain uses TRBV2 and TRBJ1-1; 7 nucleotides align to TRBD1. The CDR3 is 15 amino acids. The V gene's germline CDR1 is SNHLY and CDR2 FYNNEI. J gave up 7 bases and V 5 bases, and 13 bases lay outside the gene matches. CDR3 in amino acids: CASSIRSGGEGEAFF. The CDR3 bases are TGTGCCAGCAGTATTAGGTCAGGGGGAGAGGGTGAAGCTTTCTTT.

The rearrangement links TRBV15 to TRBJ1-4; D uncertain. V was cut by 3 bases and J by 2 bases, with 10 bases left in between. Per the germline V gene, CDR1 is LNHNV and CDR2 is YYDKDF (reference sequence). CDR3 length: 15 amino acids. CDR3 sequence: CATSSTLGTNEKLFF. The CDR3, as DNA: TGTGCCACCAGCAGTACACTCGGGACTAATGAAAAACTGTTTTTT.

This chain joins TRBV14 and TRBJ1-6, with D perhaps TRBD1 (6 bases). Deletions cut 6 bases from V and 0 bases from J, with 15 bases between. The V gene's germline CDR1 is SGHDN and CDR2 FVKESK. The CDR3 sequence is 17 residues long. The CDR3 reads CASSRGHPSSYNSPLHF. Here the CDR3 DNA reads TGTGCCAGCAGTCGGGGACATCCTAGCTCCTATAATTCACCCCTCCACTTT.

This clone was found a few times. V and J are TRBV7-2 and TRBJ1-6; perhaps TRBD1 as D (6 bases). The germline V gene encodes CDR1 SGHTA and CDR2 FQGNSA. Trimming took 4 bases from V and 0 from J, leaving 7 bases between them. The CDR3 has 15 amino acids. The CDR3 nucleotides are TGTGCCAGCAGCTGGGACAACTCCTATAATTCACCCCTCCACTTT. The encoded protein is CASSWDNSYNSPLHF.

V usage is TRBV2 and J usage is TRBJ1-5; 10 positions match TRBD1. Germline V CDR1 and CDR2: SNHLY, FYNNEI. V was clipped by 0 bases and J by 4 bases; unmatched bases: 3. This CDR3 has 16 amino acids. The CDR3 is CASSEAVGQGNQPQHF. For the CDR3, the DNA is TGTGCCAGCAGTGAAGCGGTGGGACAGGGGAATCAGCCCCAGCATTTT. The variable domain in full, with the rest retrieved from reference TRBV2 and TRBJ1-5, is EPEVTQTPSHQVTQMGQEVILRCVPISNHLYFYWYRQILGQKVEFLVSFYNNEISEKSEIFDDQFSVERPDGSNFTLKIRSTKLEDSAMYFCASSEAVGQGNQPQHFGDGTRLSIL.

This clone showed up just a few times. The chain is built from TRBV2 and TRBJ1-1; tentative D call: TRBD1 (5 bases). This CDR3 comprises 15 residues. V was shortened by 2 bases and J by 4 bases, with 14 bases between the two germline ends. Germline CDR1 and CDR2: SNHLY and FYNNEI. CDR3 coding DNA: TGTGCCAGCAGTGAACTTGGCAGGGCATCCACTGAAGCTTTCTTT. Translation: CASSELGRASTEAFF.

This clone was counted only a few times. V and J are TRBV29-1 and TRBJ2-7; D is unresolved. The CDR3 is 13 residues long. Germline V gene sequence: CDR1 SQVTM, CDR2 ANQGSEA. V lost 3 bases and J 3 bases, leaving 12 bases between the germline ends. The CDR3 loop reads CSVEVRGRYEQYF. DNA for the CDR3: TGCAGCGTTGAGGTTCGAGGTCGCTACGAGCAGTACTTC.

The chain has TRBV7-2 and TRBJ2-7; weak D call: TRBD2 (5 bases). The CDR3 sequence is 13 residues long. Trimming stripped 5 bases from V and 6 bases from J, with 14 bases between. Germline-derived CDR1 and CDR2 are SGHTA and FQGNSA. The CDR3 sequence is CASSTGIGLEQYF. The CDR3 DNA follows: TGTGCCAGCAGCACCGGGATAGGGCTCGAGCAGTACTTC.

The V call is TRBV2, the J call TRBJ1-6; a possible D gene is TRBD1 (6 bases). Germline CDR1 SNHLY, CDR2 FYNNEI. V lost 6 bases, J lost 0 bases, and 12 bases lay in between. The CDR3 consists of 16 residues. Here the CDR3 reads CASRTGTSSYNSPLHF. The CDR3 DNA follows: TGTGCCAGCAGGACAGGCACGAGCTCCTATAATTCACCCCTCCACTTT. Complete variable domain (other parts from reference TRBV2 and TRBJ1-6): EPEVTQTPSHQVTQMGQEVILRCVPISNHLYFYWYRQILGQKVEFLVSFYNNEISEKSEIFDDQFSVERPDGSNFTLKIRSTKLEDSAMYFCASRTGTSSYNSPLHFGNGTRLTVT.

This chain joins TRBV6-1 and TRBJ2-2, with 11 bases matching TRBD2. J gave up 1 base and V 6 bases, and 1 base lay outside the gene matches. Germline-derived CDR1 and CDR2 are MNHNS and SASEGT. The length of the CDR3 is 15 residues. The DNA of the CDR3 is TGTGCCAGCAGGCTAGCGGGGGGGAACACCGGGGAGCTGTTTTTT. This encodes CASRLAGGNTGELFF.

The V gene is TRBV28, the J gene TRBJ1-2, with unresolved D. The CDR3 consists of 14 residues. The ends were cut back, 5 bases at V and 6 bases at J, with 16 bases in the middle. Germline V lookup: CDR1 MDHEN, CDR2 SYDVKM. CDR3 bases: TGTGCCAGCAGTCCTCCGGGGATTCAAAATGGCTACACCTTC. This gives the protein CASSPPGIQNGYTF.

The chain couples TRBV6-5 to TRBJ1-5; perhaps TRBD1 as D (6 bases). Trimming cost V 7 bases and J 0 bases, with 10 bases left between them. CDR3 size: 14 residues. Germline-derived CDR1 and CDR2 are MNHEY and SVGAGI. The CDR3 bases are TGTGCCAGCAAGGACAGTTATAGCAATCAGCCCCAGCATTTT. Its protein is CASKDSYSNQPQHF.

The chain is built from TRBV7-9 and TRBJ1-1, with D maybe TRBD1 (5 bases). The CDR3 loop spans 13 amino acids. The ends were cut back, 5 bases at V and 0 bases at J, with 7 bases in the middle. Germline CDR1 is SEHNR and CDR2 is FQNEAQ (reference sequence). CDR3 nucleotides: TGTGCCAGCAGCGCGACAGTGAACACTGAAGCTTTCTTT. The encoded protein is CASSATVNTEAFF.

Notes on this clone: One junction end does not reproduce the germline sequence, and a read error may be involved. The chain uses TRBV18 and TRBJ1-2; D is uncertain. Germline-derived CDR1 and CDR2 are KGHSH and LQKENI. There are 14 residues in the CDR3. Here the CDR3 DNA reads TGTGCCAGCTCACCAGATGTTCGGAACTATGGCTACCCCTTC. The encoded protein is CASSPDVRNYGYPF.

This clone was observed once. This CDR3 is also generated by other DNA sequences in the sample. The gene calls are TRBV28 and TRBJ1-1; 8 positions agree with TRBD1. This CDR3 comprises 17 residues. The V segment lost 3 bases and the J segment 3 bases; nucleotides outside the gene matches: 12. Germline V gene sequence: CDR1 MDHEN, CDR2 SYDVKM. The CDR3 DNA reads TGTGCCAGCAGTTTTTCCCTGGACAGGGAGACCTACACTGAAGCTTTCTTT. It codes for CASSFSLDRETYTEAFF. The complete variable domain, with remaining parts taken from reference TRBV28 and TRBJ1-1, reads DVKVTQSSRYLVKRTGEKVFLECVQDMDHENMFWYRQDPGLGLRLIYFSYDVKMKEKGDIPEGYSVSREKKERFSLILESASTNQTSMYLCASSFSLDRETYTEAFFGQGTRLTVV.

This clone was picked up one time. The rearrangement links TRBV11-2 to TRBJ1-2; the D is unclear. Germline CDR1 SGHAT, CDR2 FQNNGV. Between the trimmed V and J ends, which lost 5 bases and 6 bases, there was a span of 22 bases. CDR3 size: 16 residues. The CDR3 sequence is CASSTLRSGVNNGYTF. In DNA form, the CDR3 reads TGTGCCAGCAGCACCCTTCGGTCCGGGGTGAATAATGGCTACACCTTC.

V gene TRBV29-1 combines with J gene TRBJ2-5; TRBD1 matches 9 bases. The germline CDR1 and CDR2 sequences are SQVTM and ANQGSEA. Trimming took 8 bases from V and 6 from J; bases not matched to a gene: 10. This CDR3 has 13 amino acids. DNA for the CDR3: TGCAGCTTCCGCGGACAGGGGCGTAAGACCCAGTACTTC. Amino acids: CSFRGQGRKTQYF.

This clone was recorded once. The chain is built from TRBV7-2 and TRBJ2-1, with D tentatively TRBD1 (5 bases). CDR3 length: 15 residues. Germline V gene lookup returns CDR1 SGHTA and CDR2 FQGNSA. The ends were cut back, 5 bases at V and 7 bases at J, with 18 bases in the middle. The CDR3 region has the DNA TGTGCCAGCAGCAAGACAGTCTGGGCATGGAATGAGCAGTTCTTC. Translating gives CASSKTVWAWNEQFF. Full variable domain (rest looked up from reference TRBV7-2 and TRBJ2-1): GAGVSQSPSNKVTEKGKDVELRCDPISGHTALYWYRQSLGQGLEFLIYFQGNSAPDKSGLPSDRFSAERTGGSVSTLTIQRTQQEDSAVYLCASSKTVWAWNEQFFGPGTRLTVL.

The chain links TRBV28 to TRBJ1-1, with a tentative D call TRBD1 (6 bases). The CDR3 totals 13 residues. The germline CDR1 and CDR2 sequences are MDHEN and SYDVKM. The V end lost 6 bases, the J end lost 0 bases, and 8 bases lay between the germline ends. The DNA of the CDR3 is TGTGCCAGCAGGGGACAATTGAACACTGAAGCTTTCTTT. Encoded protein: CASRGQLNTEAFF.

This chain connects TRBV5-6 to TRBJ2-5; D not certain. Germline V gives CDR1 SGHDT, CDR2 YYEEEE. The CDR3 runs 14 residues. Trimming shortened V by 1 base and J by 1 base, and 8 bases separated the two germline ends. The CDR3 spells CASSLFQIQETQYF. CDR3 coding DNA: TGTGCCAGCAGCTTGTTTCAGATCCAAGAGACCCAGTACTTC.